Listed below are T cell receptor beta chains from one sample, sequenced in a study of blood T cell repertoires in COVID-19. The protocol was immunoSEQ multiplex PCR, while the TCRdb copy is restricted to in-frame clones and leaves out a portion. The sample lists roughly 110,000 clones, over 65% seen once, with approximately 8.1% in the top ten. Sequenced input: peripheral blood. These receptor sequences come from a woman between 40 and 55 years old with acute or convalescent COVID-19. Both conserved end residues are part of each CDR3. Fields, in order: V gene, D gene, CDR3 length, J gene, clone size, CDR3 protein, CDR3 DNA. D genes are given only for firm matches. Not every row has a clone size; where given, it reads once, few, many or a size class.

V: TRBV19; D: TRBD1; length: 15; J: TRBJ2-7; size: .; CDR3: CASSSGTGRYNEQYF; DNA: TGTGCCAGTAGTTCCGGGACAGGGCGATACAACGAGCAGTACTTC
V: TRBV2; D: TRBD1; length: 16; J: TRBJ1-6; size: .; CDR3: CASREGISGGDSPLHF; DNA: TGTGCCAGCAGGGAGGGCATATCAGGGGGCGATTCACCCCTCCACTTT
V: TRBV5-1; D: TRBD1; length: 16; J: TRBJ1-2; size: .; CDR3: CASSLTEQGAFYGYTF; DNA: TGCGCCAGCAGCTTGACTGAACAGGGGGCCTTCTATGGCTACACCTTC
V: TRBV29-1; D: TRBD1; length: 14; J: TRBJ2-3; size: .; CDR3: CSVSTGGSVLTQYF; DNA: TGCAGCGTGTCAACAGGGGGCTCCGTTCTTACGCAGTATTTT
V: TRBV11-3; D: TRBD1; length: 15; J: TRBJ1-2; size: .; CDR3: CASSRPRGGGYGYTF; DNA: TGTGCCAGCAGCCGTCCCAGAGGGGGCGGCTATGGCTACACCTTC
V: TRBV6-6; D: TRBD2; length: 15; J: TRBJ2-2; size: .; CDR3: CASSPVASGARELFF; DNA: TGTGCCAGCAGCCCGGTGGCTAGCGGGGCCCGGGAGCTGTTTTTT
V: TRBV6-5; D: .; length: 12; J: TRBJ1-2; size: .; CDR3: CASTRGGGPAAF; DNA: TGTGCCAGCACCCGTGGGGGAGGACCTGCCGCCTTC
V: TRBV3-1/TRBV3-2; D: .; length: 13; J: TRBJ1-1; size: .; CDR3: CASSQDLAAEAFF; DNA: TGTGCCAGCAGCCAAGATCTGGCGGCTGAAGCTTTCTTT
V: TRBV29-1; D: TRBD1; length: 13; J: TRBJ1-2; size: .; CDR3: CSVLGTGSYGYTF; DNA: TGCAGCGTTCTCGGGACAGGGTCCTATGGCTACACCTTC
V: TRBV9; D: TRBD1; length: 15; J: TRBJ1-5; size: few; CDR3: CASSPWGQANQPQHF; DNA: TGTGCCAGCAGCCCCTGGGGACAGGCCAATCAGCCCCAGCATTTT
V: TRBV11-2; D: .; length: 14; J: TRBJ1-2; size: few; CDR3: CASSSLQQVNGYTF; DNA: TGTGCCAGCAGCTCCCTCCAACAAGTAAATGGCTACACCTTC
V: TRBV12-3/TRBV12-4; D: .; length: 11; J: TRBJ2-5; size: .; CDR3: CASSQQETQYF; DNA: TGTGCCAGCAGCCAACAAGAGACCCAGTACTTC
V: TRBV9; D: .; length: 13; J: TRBJ1-1; size: .; CDR3: CASSVTGETEAFF; DNA: TGTGCCAGCAGCGTGACTGGGGAGACTGAAGCTTTCTTT
V: TRBV3-1/TRBV3-2; D: .; length: 15; J: TRBJ1-2; size: .; CDR3: CASSRTALAVYGYTF; DNA: TGTGCCAGCAGCCGCACGGCATTAGCCGTCTATGGCTACACCTTC
V: TRBV2; D: TRBD2; length: 15; J: TRBJ2-7; size: .; CDR3: CASSGTSGASYEQYF; DNA: TGTGCCAGCAGCGGGACTAGCGGGGCTTCCTACGAGCAGTACTTC
V: TRBV18; D: .; length: 15; J: TRBJ2-3; size: .; CDR3: CASSPPGRGTDTQYF; DNA: TGTGCCAGCTCACCACCAGGCAGGGGCACAGATACGCAGTATTTT
V: TRBV30; D: TRBD1; length: 16; J: TRBJ1-5; size: .; CDR3: CAWSPRDSYSNQPQHF; DNA: TGTGCCTGGAGTCCACGGGACAGTTATAGCAATCAGCCCCAGCATTTT
V: TRBV19; D: .; length: 12; J: TRBJ1-5; size: .; CDR3: CASTRRGQPQHF; DNA: TGTGCCAGTACCCGTCGGGGTCAGCCCCAGCATTTT
V: TRBV9; D: .; length: 13; J: TRBJ2-2; size: .; CDR3: CASSPGTTGELFF; DNA: TGTGCCAGCAGCCCCGGTACCACCGGGGAGCTGTTTTTT
V: TRBV6-2/TRBV6-3; D: .; length: 15; J: TRBJ1-2; size: once; CDR3: CASSPAGISNYGYTF; DNA: TGTGCCAGCAGCCCCGCGGGGATATCTAACTATGGCTACACCTTC
V: TRBV18; D: TRBD2; length: 16; J: TRBJ2-1; size: .; CDR3: CASSPQGLDAYNEQFF; DNA: TGTGCCAGCTCCCCTCAAGGACTAGATGCCTACAATGAGCAGTTCTTC
V: TRBV7-2; D: TRBD1; length: 13; J: TRBJ1-1; size: .; CDR3: CASSLAWTGEAFF; DNA: TGTGCCAGCAGCTTAGCGTGGACAGGGGAAGCTTTCTTT
V: TRBV7-2; D: TRBD1; length: 16; J: TRBJ1-6; size: .; CDR3: CASSLGQSSYNSPLHF; DNA: TGTGCCAGCAGCTTGGGACAGAGCTCCTATAATTCACCCCTCCACTTT
V: TRBV4-1; D: .; length: 16; J: TRBJ2-3; size: .; CDR3: CASSQQGPPYTDTQYF; DNA: TGCGCCAGCAGCCAACAGGGTCCGCCTTACACAGATACGCAGTATTTT
V: TRBV5-1; D: .; length: 13; J: TRBJ1-2; size: .; CDR3: CASSVDRAGGYTF; DNA: TGCGCCAGCAGCGTTGACCGGGCGGGGGGCTACACCTTC
V: TRBV7-9; D: .; length: 14; J: TRBJ1-4; size: .; CDR3: CASSNEVRNEKLFF; DNA: TGTGCCAGCAGCAACGAGGTTCGCAATGAAAAACTGTTTTTT
V: TRBV19; D: .; length: 13; J: TRBJ2-7; size: .; CDR3: CASSIVRGYEQYF; DNA: TGTGCCAGTAGTATTGTCAGGGGCTACGAGCAGTACTTC
V: TRBV6-6; D: .; length: 15; J: TRBJ2-2; size: .; CDR3: CASSYQRDSNGELFF; DNA: TGTGCCAGCAGTTACCAGAGGGATAGTAACGGGGAGCTGTTTTTT
V: TRBV6-5; D: TRBD1; length: 15; J: TRBJ1-5; size: .; CDR3: CASSRQGDSNQPQHF; DNA: TGTGCCAGCAGCCGACAGGGTGATAGCAATCAGCCCCAGCATTTT
V: TRBV11-2; D: .; length: 15; J: TRBJ2-1; size: .; CDR3: CASSSSGVWGNEQFF; DNA: TGTGCCAGCAGCTCATCAGGGGTTTGGGGCAATGAGCAGTTCTTC
V: TRBV6-2/TRBV6-3; D: .; length: 15; J: TRBJ1-6; size: .; CDR3: CASSDGQFYNSPLHF; DNA: TGTGCCAGCAGCGACGGACAGTTCTATAATTCACCCCTCCACTTT
V: TRBV18; D: TRBD2; length: 15; J: TRBJ2-7; size: .; CDR3: CASSPLAGDSYEQYF; DNA: TGTGCCAGCTCACCACTAGCGGGGGACTCCTACGAGCAGTACTTC
V: TRBV18; D: .; length: 15; J: TRBJ2-5; size: once; CDR3: CASSPLGAVAETQYF; DNA: TGTGCCAGCTCACCACTGGGAGCAGTCGCCGAGACCCAGTACTTC
V: TRBV6-5; D: .; length: 13; J: TRBJ1-2; size: .; CDR3: CASSYSGAYGYTF; DNA: TGTGCCAGCAGTTACTCGGGGGCCTATGGCTACACCTTC
V: TRBV6-2/TRBV6-3; D: .; length: 16; J: TRBJ2-1; size: .; CDR3: CASTPSGALGLNEQFF; DNA: TGTGCCAGCACCCCATCAGGGGCTCTGGGGCTCAATGAGCAGTTCTTC
V: TRBV5-4; D: .; length: 18; J: TRBJ2-3; size: once; CDR3: CASSQTGRTPSSTDTQYF; DNA: TGTGCCAGCAGCCAAACAGGGAGAACACCCTCTAGCACAGATACGCAGTATTTT
V: TRBV29-1; D: TRBD1; length: 15; J: TRBJ1-2; size: few; CDR3: CSVSGQGASLDGYTF; DNA: TGCAGCGTCTCGGGACAGGGGGCTTCGTTGGATGGCTACACCTTC
V: TRBV7-9; D: .; length: 15; J: TRBJ1-4; size: .; CDR3: CASRPGGRMDEKLFF; DNA: TGTGCCAGCAGACCGGGGGGGCGTATGGATGAAAAACTGTTTTTT
V: TRBV6-2/TRBV6-3; D: .; length: 11; J: TRBJ2-7; size: .; CDR3: CASSYAGQQYF; DNA: TGTGCCAGCAGTTACGCCGGTCAGCAGTACTTC
V: TRBV6-6; D: .; length: 12; J: TRBJ2-7; size: .; CDR3: CASSRGSYEQYF; DNA: TGTGCCAGTTCTCGAGGGTCCTACGAGCAGTACTTC
V: TRBV7-9; D: TRBD1; length: 13; J: TRBJ1-4; size: .; CDR3: CATATGVNEKLFF; DNA: TGTGCCACTGCAACAGGGGTGAATGAAAAACTGTTTTTT
V: TRBV6-2/TRBV6-3; D: .; length: 14; J: TRBJ2-7; size: .; CDR3: CASSTLASVYEQYF; DNA: TGTGCCAGCAGTACTTTAGCGTCTGTCTACGAGCAGTACTTC
V: TRBV30; D: TRBD2; length: 15; J: TRBJ2-3; size: .; CDR3: CAWSLTSGGGDTQYF; DNA: TGTGCCTGGAGTCTCACTAGCGGGGGAGGAGATACGCAGTATTTT
V: TRBV7-9; D: .; length: 12; J: TRBJ2-7; size: .; CDR3: CASSWASIEQYF; DNA: TGTGCCAGCAGTTGGGCTAGCATCGAGCAGTACTTC
V: TRBV10-1; D: .; length: 15; J: TRBJ2-1; size: .; CDR3: CASSESPGSYNEQFF; DNA: TGCGCCAGCAGTGAGTCGCCAGGTTCCTACAATGAGCAGTTCTTC
V: TRBV2; D: .; length: 14; J: TRBJ2-7; size: .; CDR3: CASSARTATYEQYF; DNA: TGTGCCAGCAGTGCCCGGACAGCAACCTACGAGCAGTACTTC
V: TRBV5-4; D: .; length: 14; J: TRBJ1-6; size: .; CDR3: CASSLWPSGGSLHF; DNA: TGTGCCAGCAGCTTGTGGCCGTCGGGAGGGAGCCTCCACTTT
V: TRBV14; D: .; length: 13; J: TRBJ1-2; size: .; CDR3: CASSMTGLGGYTF; DNA: TGTGCCAGCAGCATGACGGGGTTAGGTGGCTACACCTTC
V: TRBV7-2; D: TRBD1; length: 16; J: TRBJ1-2; size: .; CDR3: CASSMSRGQGVYGYTF; DNA: TGTGCCAGCAGCATGAGCAGGGGGCAAGGTGTCTATGGCTACACCTTC
V: TRBV15; D: TRBD1; length: 15; J: TRBJ1-2; size: .; CDR3: CATSRGTGVNYGYTF; DNA: TGTGCCACCAGCAGAGGGACAGGGGTTAACTATGGCTACACCTTC
V: TRBV7-2; D: .; length: 15; J: TRBJ1-3; size: .; CDR3: CASSPQAGWGNTIYF; DNA: TGTGCCAGCAGCCCACAAGCAGGGTGGGGAAACACCATATATTTT
V: TRBV5-6; D: .; length: 15; J: TRBJ2-6; size: .; CDR3: CASSPAGSGANVLTF; DNA: TGTGCCAGCAGCCCCGCGGGCTCTGGGGCCAACGTCCTGACTTTC
V: TRBV5-1; D: .; length: 16; J: TRBJ1-1; size: .; CDR3: CASSLEVQGSGTEAFF; DNA: TGCGCCAGCAGCTTGGAAGTACAGGGTTCGGGCACTGAAGCTTTCTTT
V: TRBV2; D: TRBD1; length: 15; J: TRBJ2-1; size: .; CDR3: CASRDGGQGSNEQFF; DNA: TGTGCCAGCAGGGACGGCGGACAGGGCAGCAATGAGCAGTTCTTC
V: TRBV30; D: .; length: 13; J: TRBJ1-3; size: .; CDR3: CAWTPGATNTIYF; DNA: TGTGCCTGGACCCCTGGAGCCACGAACACCATATATTTT
V: TRBV5-4; D: TRBD2; length: 18; J: TRBJ2-1; size: .; CDR3: CASSSPEAWTSGGYGQFF; DNA: TGTGCCAGCAGCTCGCCTGAGGCTTGGACTAGCGGGGGGTACGGGCAGTTCTTC
V: TRBV5-6; D: TRBD1; length: 14; J: TRBJ1-4; size: .; CDR3: CASSLGQGHEKLFF; DNA: TGTGCCAGCAGCCTGGGACAGGGCCATGAAAAACTGTTTTTT
V: TRBV5-4; D: TRBD1; length: 14; J: TRBJ2-7; size: few; CDR3: CASSHRDSHEKQYF; DNA: TGTGCCAGCAGCCATCGGGACAGCCACGAAAAGCAGTACTTC